This TCR beta chain was obtained from a study of immune heterogeneity within non-small cell lung tumors. CDR1 is DFQATT and CDR2 is SNEGSKA in the germline V gene (reference sequence). V was shortened by 0 bases and J by 0 bases, with 13 bases between the two germline ends. The CDR3 consists of 16 residues. Template input was genomic DNA from bulk tumor (around 600 ng per sample). Biopsies that were spaced far apart were taken, several per primary tumor, during surgery. Patients underwent curative surgery for untreated, newly diagnosed non-small cell lung cancer. Amplification of the TCR beta CDR3 was achieved through multiplex PCR with 32 V and 13 J primers. TCRdb itself ran the multiplex PCR reads through MiXCR, one entry per CDR3 protein. The sample has 30,000 to 40,000 distinct CDR3 sequences, around 26% seen once; the top ten hold under 5%. This clonotype was observed at least ten times.

This receptor was identified in a man aged 40-49 years with non-small cell lung cancer. The specimen was lung tumor tissue. The chain has TRBV20-1 and TRBJ2-3; perhaps TRBD1 as D (6 bases). CDR3 in amino acids: CSARDPSGHSTDTQYF. CDR3 in DNA: TGCAGTGCTAGAGACCCGTCGGGACACAGCACAGATACGCAGTATTTT.